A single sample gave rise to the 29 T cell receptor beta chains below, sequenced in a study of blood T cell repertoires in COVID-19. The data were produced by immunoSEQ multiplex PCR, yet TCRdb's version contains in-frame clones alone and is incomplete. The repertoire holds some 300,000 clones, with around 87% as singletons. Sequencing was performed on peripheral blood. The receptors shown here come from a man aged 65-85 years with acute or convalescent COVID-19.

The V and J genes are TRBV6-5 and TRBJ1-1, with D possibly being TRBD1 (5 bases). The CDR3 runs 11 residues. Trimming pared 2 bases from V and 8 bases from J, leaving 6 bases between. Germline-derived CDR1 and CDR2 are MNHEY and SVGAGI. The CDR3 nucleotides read TGTGCCAGCAGTTACAGGGGAGAAGCTTTCTTT. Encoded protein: CASSYRGEAFF.

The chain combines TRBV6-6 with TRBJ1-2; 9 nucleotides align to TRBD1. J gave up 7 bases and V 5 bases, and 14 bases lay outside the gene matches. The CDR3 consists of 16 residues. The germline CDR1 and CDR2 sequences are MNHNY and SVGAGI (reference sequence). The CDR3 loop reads CASSNPTGTGLGGYTF. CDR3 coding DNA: TGTGCCAGCAGTAATCCGACCGGGACAGGGCTGGGTGGCTACACCTTC.

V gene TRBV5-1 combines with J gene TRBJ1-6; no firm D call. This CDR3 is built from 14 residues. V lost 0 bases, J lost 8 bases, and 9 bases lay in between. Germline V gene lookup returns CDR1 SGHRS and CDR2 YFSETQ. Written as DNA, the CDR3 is TGCGCCAGCAGCTTGGTAGGGAGGGATTCACCCCTCCACTTT. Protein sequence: CASSLVGRDSPLHF.

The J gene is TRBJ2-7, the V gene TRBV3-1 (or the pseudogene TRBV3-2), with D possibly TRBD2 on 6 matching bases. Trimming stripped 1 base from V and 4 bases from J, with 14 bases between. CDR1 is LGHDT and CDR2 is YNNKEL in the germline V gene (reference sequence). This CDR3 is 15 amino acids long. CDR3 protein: CASSQGGSGLYEQYF. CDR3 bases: TGTGCCAGCAGCCAAGGAGGTAGCGGCCTTTACGAGCAGTACTTC.

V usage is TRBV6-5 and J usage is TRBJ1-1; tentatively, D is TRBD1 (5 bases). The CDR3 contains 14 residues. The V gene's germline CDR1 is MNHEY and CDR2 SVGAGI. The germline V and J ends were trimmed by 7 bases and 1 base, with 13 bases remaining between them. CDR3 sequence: CASTGGVANTEAFF. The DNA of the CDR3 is TGTGCCAGCACCGGGGGGGTAGCGAACACTGAAGCTTTCTTT.

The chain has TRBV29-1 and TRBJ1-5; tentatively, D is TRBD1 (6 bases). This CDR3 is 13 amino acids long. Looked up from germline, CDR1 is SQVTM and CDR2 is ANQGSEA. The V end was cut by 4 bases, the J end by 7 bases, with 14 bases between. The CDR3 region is CSVGGRKGQPQHF. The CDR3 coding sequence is TGCAGCGTTGGGGGGCGAAAGGGGCAGCCCCAGCATTTT.

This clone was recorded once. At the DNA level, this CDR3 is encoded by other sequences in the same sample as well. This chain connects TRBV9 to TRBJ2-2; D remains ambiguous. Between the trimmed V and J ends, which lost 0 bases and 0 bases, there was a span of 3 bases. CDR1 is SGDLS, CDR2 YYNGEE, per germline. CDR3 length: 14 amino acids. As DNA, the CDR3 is TGTGCCAGCAGCGTAGGGCCGAACACCGGGGAGCTGTTTTTT. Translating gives CASSVGPNTGELFF. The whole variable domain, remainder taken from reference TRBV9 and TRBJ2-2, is DSGVTQTPKHLITATGQRVTLRCSPRSGDLSVYWYQQSLDQGLQFLIQYYNGEERAKGNILERFSAQQFPDLHSELNLSSLELGDSALYFCASSVGPNTGELFFGEGSRLTVL.

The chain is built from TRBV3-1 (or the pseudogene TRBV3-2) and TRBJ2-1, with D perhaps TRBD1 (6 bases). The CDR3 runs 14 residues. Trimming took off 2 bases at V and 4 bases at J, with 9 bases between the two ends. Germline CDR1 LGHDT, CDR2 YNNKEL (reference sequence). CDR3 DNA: TGTGCCAGCAGCCAACCGGGACATTACAATGAGCAGTTCTTC. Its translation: CASSQPGHYNEQFF.

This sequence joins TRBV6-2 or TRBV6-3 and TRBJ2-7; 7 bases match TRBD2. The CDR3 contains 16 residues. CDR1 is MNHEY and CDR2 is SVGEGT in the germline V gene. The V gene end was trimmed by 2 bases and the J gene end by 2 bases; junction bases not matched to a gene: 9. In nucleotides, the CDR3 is TGTGCCAGCAGTTACGGGCTAGCGGCTACCCCCTACGAGCAGTACTTC. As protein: CASSYGLAATPYEQYF.

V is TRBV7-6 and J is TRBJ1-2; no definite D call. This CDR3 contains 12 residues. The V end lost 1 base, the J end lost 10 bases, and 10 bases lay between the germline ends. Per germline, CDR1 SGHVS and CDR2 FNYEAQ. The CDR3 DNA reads TGTGCCAGCAGCTTAGATAACGGGATCTACACCTTC. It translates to CASSLDNGIYTF.

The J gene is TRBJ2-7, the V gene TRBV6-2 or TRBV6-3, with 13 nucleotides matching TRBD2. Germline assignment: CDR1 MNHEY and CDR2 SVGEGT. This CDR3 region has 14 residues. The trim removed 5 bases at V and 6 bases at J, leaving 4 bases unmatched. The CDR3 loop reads CASSRLAGGPEQYF. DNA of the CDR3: TGTGCCAGCAGTCGACTAGCGGGGGGTCCCGAGCAGTACTTC.

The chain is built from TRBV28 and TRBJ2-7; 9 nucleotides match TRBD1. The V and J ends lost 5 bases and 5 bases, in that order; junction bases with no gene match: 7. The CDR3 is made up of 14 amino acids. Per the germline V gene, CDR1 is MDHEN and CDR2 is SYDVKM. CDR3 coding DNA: TGTGCCAGCAGTCGGACGGGACAGGGCGACGAGCAGTACTTC. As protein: CASSRTGQGDEQYF.

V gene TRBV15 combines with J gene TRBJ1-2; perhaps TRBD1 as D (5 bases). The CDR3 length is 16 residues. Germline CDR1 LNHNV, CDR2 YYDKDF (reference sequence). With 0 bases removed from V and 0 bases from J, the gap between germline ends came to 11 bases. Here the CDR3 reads CATSRDRGSSNYGYTF. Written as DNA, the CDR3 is TGTGCCACCAGCAGAGATAGGGGCTCCTCTAACTATGGCTACACCTTC.

CDR3 sequence: CASSFSPVGQPQHF. The DNA of the CDR3 is TGTGCCAGCAGTTTTTCCCCGGTCGGGCAGCCCCAGCATTTT. The chain combines TRBV28 with TRBJ1-5, with D unresolved. CDR1 and CDR2 (germline): MDHEN, SYDVKM. The CDR3 runs to 14 residues. Trimming took 3 bases from V and 7 from J, leaving 13 bases between them.

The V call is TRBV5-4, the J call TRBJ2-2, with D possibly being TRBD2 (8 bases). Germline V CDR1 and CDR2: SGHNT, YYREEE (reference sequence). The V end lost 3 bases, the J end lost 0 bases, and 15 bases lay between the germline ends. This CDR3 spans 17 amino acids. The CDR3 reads CASSSGGGRPNTGELFF. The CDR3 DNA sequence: TGTGCCAGCAGCTCGGGAGGGGGCAGGCCGAACACCGGGGAGCTGTTTTTT.

The CDR3 here is CASRTSGSGELFF. The CDR3 DNA reads as TGTGCCTCCAGGACTAGCGGGAGCGGGGAGCTGTTTTTT. The V call is TRBV3-1 (or the pseudogene TRBV3-2), the J call TRBJ2-2; 13 nucleotides line up with TRBD2. The CDR3 length is 13 residues. After removal of 11 bases from V and 7 bases from J, the junction contained 4 bases not matched to a gene. Germline V gives CDR1 LGHDT, CDR2 YNNKEL (reference sequence).

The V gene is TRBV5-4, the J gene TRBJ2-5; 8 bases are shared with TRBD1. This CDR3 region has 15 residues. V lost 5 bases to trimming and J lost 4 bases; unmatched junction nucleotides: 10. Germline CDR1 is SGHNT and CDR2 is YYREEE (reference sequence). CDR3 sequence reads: CASSKTTGGGETQYF. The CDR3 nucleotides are TGTGCCAGCAGTAAAACCACAGGGGGTGGAGAGACCCAGTACTTC. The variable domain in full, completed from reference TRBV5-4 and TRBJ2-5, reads ETGVTQSPTHLIKTRGQQVTLRCSSQSGHNTVSWYQQALGQGPQFIFQYYREEENGRGNFPPRFSGLQFPNYSSELNVNALELDDSALYLCASSKTTGGGETQYFGPGTRLLVL.

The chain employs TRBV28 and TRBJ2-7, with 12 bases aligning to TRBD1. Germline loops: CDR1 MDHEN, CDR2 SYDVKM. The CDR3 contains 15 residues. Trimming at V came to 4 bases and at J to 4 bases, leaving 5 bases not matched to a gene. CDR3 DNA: TGTGCCAGCAGTTCGAGGGACAGGGGGCTGTACGAGCAGTACTTC. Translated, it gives CASSSRDRGLYEQYF.

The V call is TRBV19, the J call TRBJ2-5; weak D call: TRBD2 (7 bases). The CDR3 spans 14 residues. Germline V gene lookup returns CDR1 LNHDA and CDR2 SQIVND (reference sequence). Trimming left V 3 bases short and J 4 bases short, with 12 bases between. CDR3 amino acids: CASSIGGQGETQYF. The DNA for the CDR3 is TGTGCCAGTAGTATCGGGGGGCAGGGAGAGACCCAGTACTTC.

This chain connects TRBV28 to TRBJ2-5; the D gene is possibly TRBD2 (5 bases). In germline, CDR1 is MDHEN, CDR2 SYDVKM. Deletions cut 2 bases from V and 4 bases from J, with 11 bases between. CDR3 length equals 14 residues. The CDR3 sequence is CASSLPRDAETQYF. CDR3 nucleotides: TGTGCCAGCAGTTTACCGAGGGATGCAGAGACCCAGTACTTC.

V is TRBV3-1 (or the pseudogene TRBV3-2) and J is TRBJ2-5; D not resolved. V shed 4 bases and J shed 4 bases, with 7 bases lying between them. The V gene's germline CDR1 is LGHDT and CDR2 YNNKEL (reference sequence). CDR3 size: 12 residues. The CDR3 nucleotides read TGTGCCAGCAGCCCACATCGAGAGACCCAGTACTTC. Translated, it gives CASSPHRETQYF.

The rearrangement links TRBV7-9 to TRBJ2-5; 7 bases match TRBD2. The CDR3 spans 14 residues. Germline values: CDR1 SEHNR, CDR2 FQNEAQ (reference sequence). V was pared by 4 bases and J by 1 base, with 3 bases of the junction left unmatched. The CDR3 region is CASSWTRLQETQYF. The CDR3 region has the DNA TGTGCCAGCAGCTGGACTAGGCTCCAAGAGACCCAGTACTTC.

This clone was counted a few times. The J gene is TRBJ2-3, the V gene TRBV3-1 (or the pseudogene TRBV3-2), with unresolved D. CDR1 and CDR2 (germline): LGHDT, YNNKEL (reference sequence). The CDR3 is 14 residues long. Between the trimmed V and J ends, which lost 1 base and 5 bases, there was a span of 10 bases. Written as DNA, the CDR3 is TGTGCCAGCAGCCAAGTGGCGGTGGAAGATACGCAGTATTTT. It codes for CASSQVAVEDTQYF.

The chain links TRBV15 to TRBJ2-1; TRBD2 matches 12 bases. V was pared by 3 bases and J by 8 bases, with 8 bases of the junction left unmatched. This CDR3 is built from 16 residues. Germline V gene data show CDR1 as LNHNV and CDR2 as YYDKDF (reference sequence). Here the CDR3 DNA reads TGTGCCACCAGCAGGACTAGCGGGAGTGGTTTGGATGAGCAGTTCTTC. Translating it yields CATSRTSGSGLDEQFF.

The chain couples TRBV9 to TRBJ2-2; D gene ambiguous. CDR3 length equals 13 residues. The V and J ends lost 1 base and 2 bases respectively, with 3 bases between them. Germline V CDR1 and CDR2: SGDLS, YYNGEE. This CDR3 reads CASSVTNTGELFF. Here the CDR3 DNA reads TGTGCCAGCAGCGTAACTAACACCGGGGAGCTGTTTTTT.

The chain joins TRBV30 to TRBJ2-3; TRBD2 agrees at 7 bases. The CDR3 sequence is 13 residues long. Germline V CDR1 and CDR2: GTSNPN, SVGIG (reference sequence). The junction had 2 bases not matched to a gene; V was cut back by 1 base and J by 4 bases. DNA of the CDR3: TGTGCCTGGAGTGGCGGGAGTGCAGATACGCAGTATTTT. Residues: CAWSGGSADTQYF.

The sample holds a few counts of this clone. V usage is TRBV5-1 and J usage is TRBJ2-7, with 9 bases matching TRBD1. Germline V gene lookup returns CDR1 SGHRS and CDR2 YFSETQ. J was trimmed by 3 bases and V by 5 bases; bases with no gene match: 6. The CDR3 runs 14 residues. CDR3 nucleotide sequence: TGCGCCAGCAGTCAGGGACAGGGTCGCTACGAGCAGTACTTC. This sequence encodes CASSQGQGRYEQYF.

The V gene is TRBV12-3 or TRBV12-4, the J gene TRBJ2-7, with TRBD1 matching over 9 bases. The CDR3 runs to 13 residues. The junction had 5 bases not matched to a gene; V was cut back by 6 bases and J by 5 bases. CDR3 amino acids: CASRLTGGHEQYF. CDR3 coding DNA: TGTGCCAGCAGGTTGACAGGGGGACACGAGCAGTACTTC.

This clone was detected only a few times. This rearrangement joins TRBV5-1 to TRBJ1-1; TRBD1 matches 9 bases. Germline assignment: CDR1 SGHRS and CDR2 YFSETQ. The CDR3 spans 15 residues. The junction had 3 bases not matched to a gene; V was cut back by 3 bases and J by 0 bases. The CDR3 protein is CASSSGTGLNTEAFF. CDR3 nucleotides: TGCGCCAGCAGCTCCGGGACAGGGCTGAACACTGAAGCTTTCTTT.